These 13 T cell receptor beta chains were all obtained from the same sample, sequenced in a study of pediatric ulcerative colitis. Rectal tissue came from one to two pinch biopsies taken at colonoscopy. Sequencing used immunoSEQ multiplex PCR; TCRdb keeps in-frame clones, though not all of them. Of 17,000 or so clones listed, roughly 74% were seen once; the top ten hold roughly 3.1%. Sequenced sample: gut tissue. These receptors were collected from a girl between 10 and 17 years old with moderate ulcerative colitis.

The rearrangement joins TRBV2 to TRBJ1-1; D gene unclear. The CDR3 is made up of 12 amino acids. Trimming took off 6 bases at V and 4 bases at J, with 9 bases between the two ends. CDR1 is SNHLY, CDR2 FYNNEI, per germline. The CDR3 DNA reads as TGTGCCAGCAGCTACCGCGGCACTGAAGCTTTCTTT. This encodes CASSYRGTEAFF.

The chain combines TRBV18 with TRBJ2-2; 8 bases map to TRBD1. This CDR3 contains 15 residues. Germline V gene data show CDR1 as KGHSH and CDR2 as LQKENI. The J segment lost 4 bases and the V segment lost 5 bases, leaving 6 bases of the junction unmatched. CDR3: CASSFIGTGTGELFF. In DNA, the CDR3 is TGTGCCAGCTCATTCATCGGGACAGGCACCGGGGAGCTGTTTTTT.

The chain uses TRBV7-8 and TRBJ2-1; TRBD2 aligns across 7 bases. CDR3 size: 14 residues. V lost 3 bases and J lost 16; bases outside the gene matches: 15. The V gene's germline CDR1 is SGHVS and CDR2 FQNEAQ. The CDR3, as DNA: TGTGCCAGCAGCTTGGGTGGAGTTCCTAGCGGCGAATTCTTC. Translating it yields CASSLGGVPSGEFF.

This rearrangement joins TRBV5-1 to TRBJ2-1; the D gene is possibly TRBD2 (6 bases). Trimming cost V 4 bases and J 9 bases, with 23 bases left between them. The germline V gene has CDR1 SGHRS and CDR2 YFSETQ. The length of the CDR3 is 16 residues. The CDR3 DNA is TGCGCCAGCAGCCCACTACCTAGCGTGGGTGGGGGTGAGCAGTTCTTC. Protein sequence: CASSPLPSVGGGEQFF. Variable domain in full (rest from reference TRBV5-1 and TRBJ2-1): KAGVTQTPRYLIKTRGQQVTLSCSPISGHRSVSWYQQTPGQGLQFLFEYFSETQRNKGNFPGRFSGRQFSNSRSEMNVSTLELGDSALYLCASSPLPSVGGGEQFFGPGTRLTVL.

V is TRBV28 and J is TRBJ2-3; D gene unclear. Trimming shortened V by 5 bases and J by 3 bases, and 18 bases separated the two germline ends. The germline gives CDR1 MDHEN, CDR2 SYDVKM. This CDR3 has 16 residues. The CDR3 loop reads CASSPRQITWTDTQYF. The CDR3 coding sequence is TGTGCCAGCAGTCCCAGACAAATAACCTGGACAGATACGCAGTATTTT.

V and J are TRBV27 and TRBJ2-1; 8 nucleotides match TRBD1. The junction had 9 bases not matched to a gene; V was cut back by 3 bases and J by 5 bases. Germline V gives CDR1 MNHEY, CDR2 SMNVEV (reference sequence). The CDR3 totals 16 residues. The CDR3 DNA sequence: TGTGCCAGCAGTTTGGGACAGGCCGGGCGCCACAATGAGCAGTTCTTC. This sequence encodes CASSLGQAGRHNEQFF.

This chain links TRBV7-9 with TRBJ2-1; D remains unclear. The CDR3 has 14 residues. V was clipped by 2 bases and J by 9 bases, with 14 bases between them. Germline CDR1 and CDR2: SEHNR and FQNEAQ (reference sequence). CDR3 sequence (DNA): TGTGCCAGCAGCTTAATTGAAGGGATACGTGAGCAGTTCTTC. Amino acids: CASSLIEGIREQFF.

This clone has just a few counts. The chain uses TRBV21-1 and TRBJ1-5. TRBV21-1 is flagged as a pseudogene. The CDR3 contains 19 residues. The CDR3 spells CASSKFLLRRQISNQPQHF. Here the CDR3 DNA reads TGTGCCAGCAGCAAGTTCCTATTGAGACGGCAAATTAGCAATCAGCCCCAGCATTTT.

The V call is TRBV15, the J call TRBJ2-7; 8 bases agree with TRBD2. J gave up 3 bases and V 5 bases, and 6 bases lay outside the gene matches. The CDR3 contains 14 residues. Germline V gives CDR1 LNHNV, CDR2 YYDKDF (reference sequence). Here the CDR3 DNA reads TGTGCCACCAGCGAAGCGGGGGCTGTCTACGAGCAGTACTTC. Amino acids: CATSEAGAVYEQYF.

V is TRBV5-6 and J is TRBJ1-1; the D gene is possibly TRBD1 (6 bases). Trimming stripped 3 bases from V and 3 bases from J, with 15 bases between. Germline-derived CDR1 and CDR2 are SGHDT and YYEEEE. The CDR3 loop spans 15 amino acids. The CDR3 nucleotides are TGTGCCAGCAGCTCCCTCCGAGGGGGGGACACTGAAGCTTTCTTT. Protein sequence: CASSSLRGGDTEAFF.

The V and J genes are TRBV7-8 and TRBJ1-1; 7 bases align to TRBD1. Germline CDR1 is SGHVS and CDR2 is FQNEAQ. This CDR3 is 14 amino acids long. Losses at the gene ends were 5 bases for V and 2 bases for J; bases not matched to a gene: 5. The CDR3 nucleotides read TGTGCCAGCAGCCACCGGGACAGAAACACTGAAGCTTTCTTT. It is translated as CASSHRDRNTEAFF.

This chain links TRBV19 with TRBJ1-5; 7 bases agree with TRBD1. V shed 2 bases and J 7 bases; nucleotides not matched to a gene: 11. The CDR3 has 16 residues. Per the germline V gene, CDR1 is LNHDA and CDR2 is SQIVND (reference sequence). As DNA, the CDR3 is TGTGCCAGTAGTATAACTGGCAGGGGGAAGGAACAGCCCCAGCATTTT. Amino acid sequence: CASSITGRGKEQPQHF.

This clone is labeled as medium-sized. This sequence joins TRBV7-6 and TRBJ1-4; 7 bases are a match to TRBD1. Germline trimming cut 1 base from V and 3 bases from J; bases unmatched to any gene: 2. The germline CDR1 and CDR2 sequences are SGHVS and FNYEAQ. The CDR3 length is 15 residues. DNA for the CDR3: TGTGCCAGCAGCTTAGACGGACAGGCTAATGAAAAACTGTTTTTT. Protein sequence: CASSLDGQANEKLFF.